This T cell receptor (beta chain) was profiled in a study of T cell clonality in common variable immunodeficiency (dated by TCRdb to the mid-2010s). Most CVID patients and most healthy controls were of Caucasian heritage. Heparinized peripheral whole blood samples of 5 to 8 ml were collected from each donor. Genomic DNA from adults with common variable immune deficiency (CVID) and from healthy adult controls was used to sequence TCRbeta CDR3 repertoires. A total of about 22 healthy adult volunteers (around 12 female and about 10 male; age range about 20 to 66 years, mean age around 31) were included in the control group. To isolate peripheral blood mononuclear cells, diluted blood was subjected to density centrifugation over Hypaque 1077 or Ficoll-Paque. Genomic DNA was extracted from unsorted mononuclear cells by Qiagen column purification or by a centrifugation-based method. CVID samples and control samples contributed equivalent amounts of genomic DNA as sequencing input. For every sample, a 60 bp segment covering the rearranged TCRbeta CDR3 region was amplified and then sequenced. TCRbeta amplification used the immunoSEQ assay, a bias-corrected multiplex PCR with high-throughput sequencing. For the original study's pipeline: Each unique nucleotide sequence was treated as a clone and annotated with V, D and J genes, copy number and frequency. Sequences were labeled productive if in frame, and non-productive if out of frame or containing stop codons. As previously described, Shannon's entropy was used to calculate clonality. The predicted amino acid sequences of productive clones were used to derive the mean CDR3 Kyte-Doolittle hydropathy. Using the R hclust function, scaled V gene usage was clustered hierarchically with Manhattan distance and complete linkage. Sharing of clones by CDR3 amino acid sequence was evaluated through resampling of 12 repertoires per group over 100 rounds. The repertoires were searched for approximately 73 published EBV-specific and some 250 published CMV-specific TCRbeta sequences. After a couple of CVID samples that produced fewer than 10,000 sequences were dropped from the analysis, some 41 CVID repertoires remained. TCRdb re-hosts the immuneACCESS table, in-frame sequences only. Its copies lack some clones; in the studies checked, an unresolved V gene accounts for under half of them, and the cause for the rest is not known. The DNA gave D and trimming, while V, J and clone size come from that table. In this sample the table shows about 42,000 clones, and no singletons are among them. The ten largest account for around 2.8% of the sample.

This clone was recorded many times. Its antigen is unknown. Sequencing ends 3 residues short of the CDR3 end; the germline J gene provides the rest. Trimming costs V 4 bases and J 1 base, and their ends lie 5 bases apart. From the cysteine up to the phenylalanine, the CDR3 has a length of 13 residues. Shown are 30 bases from within the CDR3, in frame from base 1. Based on the germline V gene, the CDR1 and CDR2 sequences are MGHRA and YSYEKL. Results the study describes overall, beyond this receptor: Patient heterogeneity within the CVID cohort put limits on correlating repertoire features with clinical complications. Even though DNA input was equal, the average per sample came to some 82,000 unique sequences for controls compared with about 30,000 for CVID samples. TCRbeta clonality was higher in CVID subjects than in healthy controls (t-test p = 0.018), and the increase was most characteristic of about a third of subjects. According to the authors, finding the cause of the higher clonality in CVID would require sequencing the repertoires of T cell subpopulations. Reportedly, TCRbeta sequences from CVID had fewer deletions and N-nucleotide insertions, and highly modified clones with 13 or more V deletions were absent from CVID. CVID subjects shared fewer TCRbeta clones with each other than healthy controls did (p < 0.0001).

Sequenced material: peripheral blood mononuclear cells. The chain is assembled from TRBV4-1 and TRBJ1-3, with an unclear D gene assignment. This TCR derives from a person between 18 and 69 years old in good health. Incomplete CDR3 DNA: TGCGCCAGCAGCCCCCTGTCTGGAAACACC. The resulting protein is CASSPLSGNT. The CDR3 reads in full as CASSPLSGNTIYF.